The TCR beta chain under discussion was sequenced for a study of naive and memory T cell subsets. General observations from the study: Over 90% of naive TCR sequences appeared only once, unlike memory subsets.

Points on this clonotype: What it recognizes is unknown.

Both TRBC1 and TRBC2 were covered by a beta constant-region primer of two equimolar oligonucleotides. A 12-nucleotide UMI and the SP2 primer were added to the cDNA 3' end by oligonucleotide ligation. TCRdb recomputed calls from the UMI-ligation and nested PCR reads with MiXCR, one row per CDR3 protein. The table lists approximately 140,000 distinct CDR3 sequences, 15% to 20% of them singletons. CD4 T cells were positively selected, then CD8 T cells from the CD4-negative fraction. This CDR3 comprises 16 residues. The germline V gene has CDR1 SQVTM and CDR2 ANQGSEA. V lost 1 base to trimming and J lost 3 bases; unmatched junction nucleotides: 7.

The clonotype originates from a human donor in good health. The sequencing sample was made of naive CD4+ T cells from blood. V is TRBV29-1 and J is TRBJ2-3; TRBD2 matches at 10 bases. The CDR3: CSVEGSGRAHTDTQYF. Written as DNA, the CDR3 is TGCAGCGTTGAAGGAAGCGGGAGGGCCCATACAGATACGCAGTATTTT.